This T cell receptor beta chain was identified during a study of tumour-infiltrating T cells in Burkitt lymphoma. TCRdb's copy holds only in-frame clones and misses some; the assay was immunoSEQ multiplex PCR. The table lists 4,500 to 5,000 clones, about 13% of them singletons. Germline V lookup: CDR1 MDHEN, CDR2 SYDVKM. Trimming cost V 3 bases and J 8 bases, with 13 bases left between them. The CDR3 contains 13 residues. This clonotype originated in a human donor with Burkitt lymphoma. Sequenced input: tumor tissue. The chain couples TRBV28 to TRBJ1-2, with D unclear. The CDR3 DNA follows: TGTGCCAGCAGTTTGGAGGACTTTGAAGGCTACACCTTC. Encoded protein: CASSLEDFEGYTF.